This TCR beta chain originates from a study of cytomegalovirus exposure and HLA in healthy donors. This clone appeared once. The germline V gene has CDR1 MNHEY and CDR2 SMNVEV (reference sequence). This CDR3 spans 15 amino acids. V gave up 6 bases and J gave up 3 bases, with 17 bases separating them. Vbeta (60) and Jbeta (13) primers were used in the PCR. Here immunoSEQ multiplex PCR was the method, and the copy in TCRdb shows in-frame clones only, minus some. The sample records 35,000 to 50,000 clones, approximately 80% being singletons. The sequence was collected from a man aged 25-45 years in good health and CMV-seronegative. The sample comprised PBMCs. The chain combines TRBV27 with TRBJ1-2; D gene ambiguous. The CDR3 bases are TGTGCCAGCAGAGTTCTGGGTGGCGGGGACTATGGCTACACCTTC. It is translated as CASRVLGGGDYGYTF.